These 6 T cell receptor beta chains share one sample of origin, sequenced in a study of shared clonotypes between healthy human individuals. Naive-designated CD8 cells lacked CD45RO, were positively enriched for CCR7, and omitted terminally differentiated effector memory CD45RA+ cells. Measured with immunoSEQ multiplex PCR; TCRdb has only the in-frame clones, and not every one. The sample records roughly 1,800,000 clones, about 95% being singletons. Sequenced material: naive CD8+ T cells sorted from blood. The receptor source for this set is a man aged 18 to 29 in good health.

This sequence joins TRBV7-9 and TRBJ2-2; no firm D call. V was shortened by 1 base and J by 6 bases, with 9 bases between the two germline ends. The CDR3 totals 14 residues. Germline V gene lookup returns CDR1 SEHNR and CDR2 FQNEAQ (reference sequence). The CDR3 DNA is TGTGCCAGCAGCTTAGGGCGGACCCCCGGGGAGCTGTTTTTT. Translation gives CASSLGRTPGELFF.

The chain links TRBV10-3 to TRBJ2-5, with 8 positions matching TRBD2. CDR3 length equals 15 residues. The trim removed 1 base at V and 4 bases at J, leaving 5 bases unmatched. The germline gives CDR1 ENHRY, CDR2 SYGVKD. CDR3 nucleotide sequence: TGTGCCATCAGTGAGTTAGCGGGATCATTAGAGACCCAGTACTTC. This codes for CAISELAGSLETQYF.

V is TRBV5-6 and J is TRBJ1-1; D is uncertain. CDR1 and CDR2 (germline): SGHDT, YYEEEE. V gave up 0 bases and J gave up 4 bases, with 7 bases separating them. This CDR3 has 13 residues. The DNA for the CDR3 is TGTGCCAGCAGCTTGGCCTGGCCCACTGAAGCTTTCTTT. This gives the protein CASSLAWPTEAFF. Full variable domain (outside the CDR3, taken from reference TRBV5-6 and TRBJ1-1): DAGVTQSPTHLIKTRGQQVTLRCSPKSGHDTVSWYQQALGQGPQFIFQYYEEEERQRGNFPDRFSGHQFPNYSSELNVNALLLGDSALYLCASSLAWPTEAFFGQGTRLTVV.

As for this clone: Germline is not matched at one junction end, which may reflect a read error. The chain recombines TRBV7-7 with TRBJ2-5; TRBD2 aligns across 7 bases. This CDR3 region has 13 residues. The germline V gene encodes CDR1 SSHAT and CDR2 FNYEAQ (reference sequence). In DNA, the CDR3 is TGTGCTAGCAGCCGAGGGACTACGAGTACCCAGTACTTC. Its translation is CASSRGTTSTQYF.

The V call is TRBV27, the J call TRBJ2-1; tentatively, D is TRBD2 (6 bases). The CDR3 runs to 15 residues. V lost 5 bases and J lost 7, with 18 bases in between. CDR1 and CDR2 from the germline V gene are MNHEY and SMNVEV (reference sequence). The DNA of the CDR3 is TGTGCCAGCAGTCCCCTTGCGGGGTATACAAATGAGCAGTTCTTC. Amino acids: CASSPLAGYTNEQFF.

The chain combines TRBV11-2 with TRBJ2-3; 8 bases fit TRBD2. The CDR3 spans 16 residues. Germline lookup yields CDR1 SGHAT and CDR2 FQNNGV. Unmatched junction bases numbered 4, after V lost 0 bases and J lost 2 bases. In DNA form, the CDR3 reads TGTGCCAGCAGCTTAGAGTCGGGAGGGCACACAGATACGCAGTATTTT. It encodes CASSLESGGHTDTQYF.